The entry below gives a single TCR beta chain sequence along with its context. The entry originates in a study of identical twins. The V gene lost 2 bases and the J gene lost 10 bases, with 6 bases spanning the gap. The germline CDR1 and CDR2 sequences are SGHAT and FQNNGV. The CDR3 is made up of 12 amino acids. TCRdb ran MiXCR on the 5' RACE reads and lists one entry per CDR3 protein. The table includes hundreds of thousands of distinct CDR3 sequences, more than 20% detected once. The same sample was also used in a study of T cells expressing NK-cell markers. That source notes: In more than five donors, dominant CD3+CD56+NKG2C+ clonotypes ranked among the top 10 CD8+ clonotypes.

The receptor was isolated from a young woman in good health. The sample was CD4+ T cells sorted from blood. This rearrangement joins TRBV11-2 to TRBJ1-6; D is uncertain. This CDR3 reads CASSLQASPLHF. The CDR3 bases are TGTGCCAGCAGCTTACAGGCCTCACCCCTCCACTTT.